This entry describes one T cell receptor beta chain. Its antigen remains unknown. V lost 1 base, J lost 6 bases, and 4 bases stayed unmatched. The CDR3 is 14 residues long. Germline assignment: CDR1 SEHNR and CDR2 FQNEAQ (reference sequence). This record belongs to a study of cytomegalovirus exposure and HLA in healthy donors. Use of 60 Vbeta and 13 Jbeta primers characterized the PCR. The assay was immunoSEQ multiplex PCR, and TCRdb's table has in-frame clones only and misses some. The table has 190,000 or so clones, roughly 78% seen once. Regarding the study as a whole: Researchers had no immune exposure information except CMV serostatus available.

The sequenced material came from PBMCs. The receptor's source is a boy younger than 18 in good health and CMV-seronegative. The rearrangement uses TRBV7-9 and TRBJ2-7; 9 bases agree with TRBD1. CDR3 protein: CASSLGTGEREQYF. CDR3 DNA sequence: TGTGCCAGCAGCTTAGGGACAGGGGAGCGCGAGCAGTACTTC.